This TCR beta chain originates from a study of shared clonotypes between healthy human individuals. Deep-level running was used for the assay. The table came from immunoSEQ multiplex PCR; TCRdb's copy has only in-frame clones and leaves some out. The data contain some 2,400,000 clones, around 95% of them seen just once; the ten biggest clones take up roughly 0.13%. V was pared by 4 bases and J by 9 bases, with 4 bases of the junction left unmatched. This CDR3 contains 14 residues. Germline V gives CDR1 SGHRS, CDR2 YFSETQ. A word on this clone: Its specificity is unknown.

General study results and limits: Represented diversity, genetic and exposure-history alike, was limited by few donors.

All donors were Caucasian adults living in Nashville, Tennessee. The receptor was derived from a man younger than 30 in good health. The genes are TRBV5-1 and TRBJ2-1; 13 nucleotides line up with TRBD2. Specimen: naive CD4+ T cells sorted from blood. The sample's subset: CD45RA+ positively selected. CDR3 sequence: CASSPGLAGTEQFF. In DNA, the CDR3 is TGCGCCAGCAGCCCGGGACTAGCGGGGACTGAGCAGTTCTTC.